Sequencing of this T cell receptor (beta chain) was carried out in a study of blood T cells in healthy people across ages. Turning to the study itself: The template switching approach captured approximately one barcoded beta molecule for every two T cells.

A J-beta primer mix and a sample-barcoded 5' primer were used in a second PCR of roughly 6 to 12 cycles. TCRdb re-derived calls from the 5' RACE reads in MiXCR, one entry per CDR3 protein. The sample contains some 930,000 distinct CDR3 sequences, just under 30% of which appear only once. The germline gives CDR1 LNHNV, CDR2 YYDKDF (reference sequence). V dropped 0 bases and J dropped 2 bases, with 11 bases sitting between them. The CDR3 is 15 amino acids. This clonotype was detected a few times. Total RNA extracted from each sample amounted to at least 5.5 micrograms. These data were also reused for a study on T cells of mothers and their children. That paper notes: Related pairs of mothers and children showed slightly higher, non-significant overlap versus unrelated pairs.

This TCR derives from a woman aged 40 to 50 in good health. The chain carries TRBV15 and TRBJ2-7, with unresolved D. Material: blood. The CDR3 loop is CATSREVLGTYEQYF. The CDR3, as DNA: TGTGCCACCAGCAGAGAGGTCCTGGGAACCTACGAGCAGTACTTC.